A single sample is the source of the 10 T cell receptor beta chains below, sequenced in a study of blood T cell dynamics during melanoma immunotherapy. The assay was immunoSEQ multiplex PCR, and TCRdb's table has in-frame clones only and misses some. The data hold under 15,000 clones, with around nine tenths observed a single time. Time point in this sample: week 3, after first cycle of checkpoint inhibitor. The sequences come from blood, collected from a patient treated with checkpoint blockade. The receptors shown here come from a human donor with melanoma.

This chain connects TRBV5-1 to TRBJ2-3, with D possibly TRBD1 on 5 matching bases. There are 16 residues in the CDR3. Germline V gene data show CDR1 as SGHRS and CDR2 as YFSETQ. Trimming stripped 0 bases from V and 4 bases from J, with 15 bases between. CDR3: CASSLGQGFGSDTQYF. CDR3 sequence (DNA): TGCGCCAGCAGCTTGGGCCAGGGCTTCGGGTCAGATACGCAGTATTTT.

This chain connects TRBV10-2 to TRBJ1-5; 9 nucleotides agree with TRBD1. With V trimmed by 9 bases and J by 6 bases, 6 bases remained unmatched. Germline lookup yields CDR1 WSHSY and CDR2 SAAADI. This CDR3 contains 13 residues. The CDR3 spells CASTGGESQPQHF. For the CDR3, the DNA is TGCGCCAGTACAGGGGGCGAATCTCAGCCCCAGCATTTT.

The genes are TRBV6-5 and TRBJ1-1; D possibly corresponds to TRBD1 (5 bases). Germline CDR1 reads MNHEY; CDR2 reads SVGAGI. Trimming left V 3 bases short and J 3 bases short, with 11 bases between. This CDR3 region has 14 residues. CDR3 protein: CASSYQGRDTEAFF. The CDR3, as DNA: TGTGCCAGCAGTTATCAGGGTCGTGACACTGAAGCTTTCTTT.

The gene calls are TRBV30 and TRBJ1-6; perhaps TRBD1 as D (5 bases). This CDR3 comprises 13 residues. The germline CDR1 and CDR2 sequences are GTSNPN and SVGIG (reference sequence). The V and J ends lost 4 bases and 7 bases respectively, with 11 bases between them. CDR3 loop: CAWTAGRNSPLHF. In DNA form, the CDR3 reads TGTGCCTGGACAGCAGGGAGGAATTCACCCCTCCACTTT. The full variable domain, completed using reference TRBV30 and TRBJ1-6, is SQTIHQWPATLVQPVGSPLSLECTVEGTSNPNLYWYRQAAGRGLQLLFYSVGIGQISSEVPQNLSASRPQDRQFILSSKKLLLSDSGFYLCAWTAGRNSPLHFGNGTRLTVT.

The chain recombines TRBV30 with TRBJ1-1; no reliable D call. CDR1 is GTSNPN, CDR2 SVGIG, per germline (reference sequence). The CDR3 is 11 amino acids. Trimming pared 3 bases from V and 12 bases from J, leaving 14 bases between. The CDR3: CAWSASGLPFF. CDR3 nucleotides: TGTGCCTGGAGCGCGTCTGGTCTTCCTTTCTTT.

The CDR3 nucleotides are TGTGCCAGCAGCCAAGACAGGGCGGCGGTTTCCGGGGAGCTGTTTTTT. Its protein product is CASSQDRAAVSGELFF. The chain combines TRBV2 with TRBJ2-2, with TRBD1 matching over 7 bases. Unmatched junction bases numbered 13, after V lost 6 bases and J lost 6 bases. Germline CDR1 and CDR2: SNHLY and FYNNEI. The CDR3 is 16 amino acids.

V is TRBV27 and J is TRBJ1-5; unclear D gene. Trimming pared 6 bases from V and 3 bases from J, leaving 9 bases between. From germline, CDR1 is MNHEY and CDR2 SMNVEV (reference sequence). CDR3 size: 13 residues. CDR3 sequence: CASSQEFNQPQHF. DNA of the CDR3: TGTGCCAGCAGCCAGGAATTCAATCAGCCCCAGCATTTT.

This CDR3 reads CASRLGQSLYNEQFF. In nucleotides, the CDR3 is TGTGCCAGCCGGCTTGGACAGTCCCTGTACAATGAGCAGTTCTTC. The V gene is TRBV2, the J gene TRBJ2-1, with D possibly matching TRBD1 (6 bases). The V gene's germline CDR1 is SNHLY and CDR2 FYNNEI. With 8 bases removed from V and 4 bases from J, the gap between germline ends came to 18 bases. The CDR3 extends over 15 amino acids.

The CDR3 region has the DNA TGTGCCAGTAGTATTCGTAGAATCCTCAGACTCAACACTGAAGCTTTCTTT. Residues: CASSIRRILRLNTEAFF. The rearrangement uses TRBV19 and TRBJ1-1; D call uncertain. Germline V gene lookup returns CDR1 LNHDA and CDR2 SQIVND (reference sequence). Trimming cost V 3 bases and J 2 bases, with 19 bases left between them. This CDR3 contains 17 residues.

The rearrangement joins TRBV7-3 to TRBJ1-1; 8 bases fit TRBD1. Germline assignment: CDR1 SGHTA and CDR2 FQGTGA. CDR3 length: 14 residues. After removal of 4 bases from V and 1 base from J, the junction contained 2 bases not matched to a gene. The CDR3 DNA reads as TGTGCCAGCAGCTACGGACAGGGGAACACTGAAGCTTTCTTT. Translating it yields CASSYGQGNTEAFF.